The source of this TCR beta chain is a study of blood T cells in healthy people across ages. Total RNA was extracted at no less than 6 micrograms per sample. Only a few counts were recorded for this clonotype. This CDR3 contains 16 residues. V lost 4 bases, J lost 1 base, and 14 bases lay in between. CDR1 LNHNV and CDR2 YYDKDF come from the germline V gene (reference sequence). A second PCR of roughly 7 to 11 cycles used a sample-barcoded 5' primer and a J-beta primer mix. The study obtained at least 2.5 million CDR3-containing paired-end reads from every sample. TCRdb re-analysed the 5' RACE reads in MiXCR, keeping a single row per CDR3 protein. The table shows about 580,000 distinct CDR3 sequences, with about 45% occurring only once.

Sample: blood. This chain joins TRBV15 and TRBJ2-4; TRBD1 or TRBD2 may be the D gene (6 bases each). The receptor comes from an elderly man in good health. The CDR3 here is CATSTSGATAKNIQYF. The CDR3 region has the DNA TGTGCCACCAGCACCTCGGGGGCGACGGCCAAAAACATTCAGTACTTC.